Following are 10 T cell receptor beta chains from one sample sequenced in a study of T cell responses to AZD1222 COVID-19 vaccine. Sequenced by immunoSEQ multiplex PCR; TCRdb stores in-frame clones only, minus some. The sample lists roughly 140,000 clones, approximately 90% occurring once. The sequences come from peripheral blood, collected 28 days after the second AZD1222 dose. The receptors shown here come from an adult who received the AZD1222 COVID-19 vaccine.

The chain is built from TRBV9 and TRBJ1-2; D remains ambiguous. V was shortened by 0 bases and J by 1 base, with 10 bases between the two germline ends. Germline values: CDR1 SGDLS, CDR2 YYNGEE. The CDR3 loop spans 15 amino acids. In DNA, the CDR3 is TGTGCCAGCAGCGTAGCGGCGGGTGATAACTATGGCTACACCTTC. This gives the protein CASSVAAGDNYGYTF.

The chain is built from TRBV6-1 and TRBJ2-4; a weak D match, TRBD2 (6 bases). The CDR3 consists of 18 residues. Deletions cut 3 bases from V and 0 bases from J, with 18 bases between. Germline CDR1 is MNHNS and CDR2 is SASEGT. CDR3 in amino acids: CASSEGLSGVLAKNIQYF. The CDR3 DNA reads TGTGCCAGCAGTGAGGGTCTCTCGGGGGTACTAGCCAAAAACATTCAGTACTTC.

This chain connects TRBV19 to TRBJ2-2; possible D gene TRBD2, 6 bases. Germline CDR1 LNHDA, CDR2 SQIVND (reference sequence). The CDR3 sequence is 14 residues long. Trimming stripped 9 bases from V and 1 base from J, with 12 bases between. CDR3 sequence (DNA): TGTGCCAGCTTCGGGACTCTGAACACCGGGGAGCTGTTTTTT. This sequence encodes CASFGTLNTGELFF.

This clone has a single count. The J gene is TRBJ1-3, the V gene TRBV5-6, with TRBD1 as a possible D gene (6 bases). In germline, CDR1 is SGHDT, CDR2 YYEEEE. The CDR3 runs to 15 residues. V was shortened by 4 bases and J by 2 bases, with 13 bases between the two germline ends. Here the CDR3 DNA reads TGTGCCAGCAGCCTACAGGGAGGCACTGGAAACACCATATATTTT. Its translation is CASSLQGGTGNTIYF.

The genes are TRBV7-9 and TRBJ2-2; D uncertain. CDR1 SEHNR and CDR2 FQNEAQ come from the germline V gene (reference sequence). Between the trimmed V and J ends, which lost 10 bases and 1 base, there was a span of 13 bases. The CDR3 sequence is 14 residues long. CDR3: CATSRLGNTGELFF. The CDR3 nucleotides read TGTGCCACCTCGAGGCTGGGGAACACCGGGGAGCTGTTTTTT.

The chain employs TRBV30 and TRBJ2-7; D may be TRBD1 or TRBD2 (7 bases each). Germline V gene data show CDR1 as GTSNPN and CDR2 as SVGIG (reference sequence). The V gene lost 0 bases and the J gene lost 6 bases, with 18 bases spanning the gap. The CDR3 sequence is 15 residues long. CDR3 sequence: CAWSVAGGGIGEQYF. DNA for the CDR3: TGTGCCTGGAGTGTGGCAGGGGGAGGGATTGGCGAGCAGTACTTC.

V is TRBV7-2 and J is TRBJ2-3; TRBD2 matches 12 bases. Germline CDR1 reads SGHTA; CDR2 reads FQGNSA. This CDR3 spans 15 amino acids. After removal of 8 bases from V and 5 bases from J, the junction contained 8 bases not matched to a gene. CDR3 coding DNA: TGTGCCAGCGTTCCTAGCGGGGGGGTTAGAGATACGCAGTATTTT. This sequence encodes CASVPSGGVRDTQYF.

The table lists this clone with a count of one. The chain uses TRBV28 and TRBJ1-1; a weak D match, TRBD1 (6 bases). Germline V CDR1 and CDR2: MDHEN, SYDVKM. The germline V and J ends were trimmed by 8 bases and 10 bases, with 17 bases remaining between them. This CDR3 is built from 12 residues. CDR3 sequence: CASGRAQGPAFF. The CDR3 bases are TGTGCCAGCGGTAGGGCCCAGGGGCCAGCTTTCTTT. The entire variable domain, with the rest obtained from reference TRBV28 and TRBJ1-1, is as follows: DVKVTQSSRYLVKRTGEKVFLECVQDMDHENMFWYRQDPGLGLRLIYFSYDVKMKEKGDIPEGYSVSREKKERFSLILESASTNQTSMYLCASGRAQGPAFFGQGTRLTVV.

The rearrangement uses TRBV19 and TRBJ1-5; 8 positions agree with TRBD1. This CDR3 has 16 residues. The germline V gene has CDR1 LNHDA and CDR2 SQIVND (reference sequence). The V and J ends lost 3 bases and 7 bases, in that order; junction bases with no gene match: 11. This chain's CDR3 is CASSILGQGAQQPQHF. CDR3 bases: TGTGCCAGTAGTATTTTGGGTCAGGGGGCGCAGCAGCCCCAGCATTTT.

This chain joins TRBV6-2 or TRBV6-3 and TRBJ2-3; D remains unclear. Per the germline V gene, CDR1 is MNHEY and CDR2 is SVGEGT. This CDR3 contains 15 residues. V lost 2 bases and J lost 6, with 15 bases in between. CDR3 coding DNA: TGTGCCAGCAGTTACCAGTCGAACCGCGGCGATACGCAGTATTTT. This encodes CASSYQSNRGDTQYF.